The rows below give T cell receptor beta chains drawn from one sample of a study of T cell clones after liver transplantation. Profiling relied on immunoSEQ multiplex PCR, and the TCRdb table lists in-frame clones only, not all of them. The sample records under 130,000 clones, about 80% being singletons. The sequenced sample was CD4+ T cells from blood, obtained around 49 months after liver transplant. The receptors were gathered from a human patient who received a liver transplant. Some T cells may be the graft donor's. CDR3s include the opening cysteine and the closing phenylalanine or tryptophan. Fields, in order: J gene, clone size, V gene, D gene, CDR3 protein, CDR3 DNA. D genes are given only for firm matches. Expanded clones get a size class; other rows say once, few or many, or leave the size out.

>TRBJ2-7|once|TRBV5-1|TRBD2
CASSPRLAGSYEQYF
TGCGCCAGCAGCCCGCGACTAGCGGGCTCGTACGAGCAGTACTTC
>TRBJ1-3|NA|TRBV9|TRBD1
CASSETTGTGASFLLGNTIYF
TGTGCCAGCAGCGAAACGACCGGGACAGGGGCGTCCTTTCTTCTCGGAAACACCATATATTTT
>TRBJ2-5|NA|TRBV28|TRBD2
CASRNQIWGGSQETQYF
TGTGCCAGCAGAAATCAAATCTGGGGAGGGTCCCAAGAGACCCAGTACTTC
>TRBJ2-5|NA|TRBV2|NA
CASRGSEGETQYF
TGTGCCAGCAGAGGGTCGGAGGGGGAGACCCAGTACTTC
>TRBJ2-1|NA|TRBV5-1|TRBD2
CASSPAGRGGGRNEQFF
TGCGCCAGCAGCCCCGCGGGGCGGGGGGGCGGTAGGAATGAGCAGTTCTTC
>TRBJ2-1|NA|TRBV27|TRBD2
CASSPGLAGGNREQFF
TGTGCCAGCAGTCCGGGACTAGCGGGAGGAAATCGCGAGCAGTTCTTC
>TRBJ2-3|NA|TRBV4-1|NA
CASSQDVTQGQDTQYF
TGCGCCAGCAGCCAAGATGTCACCCAAGGGCAGGATACGCAGTATTTT
>TRBJ1-1|NA|TRBV28|NA
CASSSLIGAFF
TGTGCCAGCAGCTCTCTCATAGGGGCTTTCTTT
>TRBJ2-6|once|TRBV7-2|NA
CASSLAPRRSGANVLTF
TGTGCCAGCAGCTTGGCCCCAAGGAGATCCGGGGCCAACGTCCTGACTTTC
>TRBJ2-5|NA|TRBV2|NA
CASRTTGTETQYF
TGTGCCAGCAGGACAACAGGTACAGAGACCCAGTACTTC
>TRBJ1-2|NA|TRBV28|NA
CASRNGASGVYGYTF
TGTGCCAGCAGAAACGGGGCTTCCGGCGTATATGGCTACACCTTC
>TRBJ1-2|once|TRBV7-2|NA
CASSRLDVQGYTF
TGTGCCAGCAGCCGACTCGACGTACAGGGCTACACCTTC
>TRBJ1-3|NA|TRBV18|NA
CASSGSFASGNTIYF
TGTGCCAGCTCTGGGAGCTTCGCCTCTGGAAACACCATATATTTT